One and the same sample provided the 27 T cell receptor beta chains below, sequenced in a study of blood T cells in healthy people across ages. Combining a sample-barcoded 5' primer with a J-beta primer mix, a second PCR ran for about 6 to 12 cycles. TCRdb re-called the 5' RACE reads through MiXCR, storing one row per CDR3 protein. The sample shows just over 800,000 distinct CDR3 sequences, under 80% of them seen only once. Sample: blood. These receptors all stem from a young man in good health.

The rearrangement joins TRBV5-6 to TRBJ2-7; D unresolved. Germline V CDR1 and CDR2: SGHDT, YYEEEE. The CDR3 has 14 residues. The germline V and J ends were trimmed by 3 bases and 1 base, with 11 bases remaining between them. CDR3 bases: TGTGCCAGCAGCTCTATAAGCAGGTCCTACGAGCAGTACTTC. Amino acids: CASSSISRSYEQYF.

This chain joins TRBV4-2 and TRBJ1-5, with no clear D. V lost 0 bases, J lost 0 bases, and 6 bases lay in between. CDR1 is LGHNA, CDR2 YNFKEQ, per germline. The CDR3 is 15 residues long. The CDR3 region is CASSQDTNSNQPQHF. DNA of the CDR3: TGTGCCAGCAGCCAAGATACGAATAGCAATCAGCCCCAGCATTTT.

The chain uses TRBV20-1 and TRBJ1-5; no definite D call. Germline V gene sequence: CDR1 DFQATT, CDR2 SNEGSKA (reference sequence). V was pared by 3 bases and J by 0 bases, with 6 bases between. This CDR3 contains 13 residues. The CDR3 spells CSARDFSNQPQHF. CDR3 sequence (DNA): TGCAGTGCTAGGGACTTTAGCAATCAGCCCCAGCATTTT.

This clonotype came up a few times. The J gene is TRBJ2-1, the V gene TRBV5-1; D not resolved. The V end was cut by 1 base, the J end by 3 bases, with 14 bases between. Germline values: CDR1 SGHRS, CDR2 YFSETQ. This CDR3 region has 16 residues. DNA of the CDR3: TGCGCCAGCAGCTTGAATCGCAGAAACGACTACAATGAGCAGTTCTTC. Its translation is CASSLNRRNDYNEQFF.

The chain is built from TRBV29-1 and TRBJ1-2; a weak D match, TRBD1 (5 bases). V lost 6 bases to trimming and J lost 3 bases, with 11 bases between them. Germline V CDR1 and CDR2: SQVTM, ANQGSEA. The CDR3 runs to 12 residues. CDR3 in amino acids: CSVQGADYGYTF. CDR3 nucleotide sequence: TGCAGCGTCCAGGGCGCGGACTATGGCTACACCTTC.

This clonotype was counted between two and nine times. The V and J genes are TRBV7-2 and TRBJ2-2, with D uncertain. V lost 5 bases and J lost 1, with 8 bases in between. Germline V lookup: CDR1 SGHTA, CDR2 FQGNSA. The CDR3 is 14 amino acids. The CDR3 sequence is CASSANRNTGELFF. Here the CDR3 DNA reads TGTGCCAGCAGCGCGAACAGGAACACCGGGGAGCTGTTTTTT.

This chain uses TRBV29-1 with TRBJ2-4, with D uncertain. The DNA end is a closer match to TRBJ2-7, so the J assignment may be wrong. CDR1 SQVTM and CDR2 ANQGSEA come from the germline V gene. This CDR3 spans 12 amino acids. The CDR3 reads CSVGEQNYEQYF. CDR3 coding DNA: TGCAGCGTTGGCGAACAGAACTACGAGCAGTACTTC.

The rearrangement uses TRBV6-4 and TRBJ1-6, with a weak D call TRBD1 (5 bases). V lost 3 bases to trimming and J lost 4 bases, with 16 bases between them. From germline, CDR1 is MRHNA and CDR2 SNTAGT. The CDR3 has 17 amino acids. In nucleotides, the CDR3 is TGTGCCAGCAGTGAGGAAACTACAGGATATTATAATTCACCCCTCCACTTT. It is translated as CASSEETTGYYNSPLHF.

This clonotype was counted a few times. The CDR3 DNA sequence: TGTGCCAGCAGCCACCCTCGTTGGGTTACCTACGAGCAGTACTTC. This encodes CASSHPRWVTYEQYF. This chain connects TRBV6-7 to TRBJ2-4, with D uncertain. TRBJ2-7 matches the DNA end more closely, so the J call is doubtful. TRBV6-7 is flagged as an ORF with uncertain function. This CDR3 region has 15 residues.

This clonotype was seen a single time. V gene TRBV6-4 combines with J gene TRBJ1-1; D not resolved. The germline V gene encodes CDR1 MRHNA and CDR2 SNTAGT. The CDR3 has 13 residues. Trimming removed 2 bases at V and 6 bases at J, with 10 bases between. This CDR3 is CASSDAGPSEAFF. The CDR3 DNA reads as TGTGCCAGCAGTGACGCCGGTCCTTCTGAAGCTTTCTTT.

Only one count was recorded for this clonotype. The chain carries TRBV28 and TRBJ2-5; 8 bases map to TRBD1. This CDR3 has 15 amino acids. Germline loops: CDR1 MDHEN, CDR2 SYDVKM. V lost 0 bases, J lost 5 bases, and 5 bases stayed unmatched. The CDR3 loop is CASSLWQGAQETQYF. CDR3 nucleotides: TGTGCCAGCAGTTTATGGCAGGGGGCGCAGGAGACCCAGTACTTC.

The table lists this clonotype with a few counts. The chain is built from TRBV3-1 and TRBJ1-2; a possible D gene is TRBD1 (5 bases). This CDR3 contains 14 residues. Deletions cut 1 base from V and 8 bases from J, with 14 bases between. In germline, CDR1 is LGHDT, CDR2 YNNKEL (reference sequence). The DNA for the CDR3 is TGTGCCAGCAGCCAAGGAACCCGGCGGGACGGCTACACCTTC. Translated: CASSQGTRRDGYTF. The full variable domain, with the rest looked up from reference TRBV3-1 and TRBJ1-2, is DTAVSQTPKYLVTQMGNDKSIKCEQNLGHDTMYWYKQDSKKFLKIMFSYNNKELIINETVPNRFSPKSPDKAHLNLHINSLELGDSAVYFCASSQGTRRDGYTFGSGTRLTVV.

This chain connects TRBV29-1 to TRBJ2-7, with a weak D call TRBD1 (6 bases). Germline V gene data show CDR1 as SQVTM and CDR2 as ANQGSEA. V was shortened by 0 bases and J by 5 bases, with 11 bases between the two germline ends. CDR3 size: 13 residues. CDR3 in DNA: TGCAGCGTTGAAGAAGTGGACAGCCACGAGCAGTACTTC. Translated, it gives CSVEEVDSHEQYF.

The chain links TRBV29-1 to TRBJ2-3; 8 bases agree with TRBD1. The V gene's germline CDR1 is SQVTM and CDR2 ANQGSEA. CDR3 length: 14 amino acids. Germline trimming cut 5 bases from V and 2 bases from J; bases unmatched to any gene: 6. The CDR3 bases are TGCAGCGTTAACCAGGGGGCCGACACAGATACGCAGTATTTT. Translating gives CSVNQGADTDTQYF.

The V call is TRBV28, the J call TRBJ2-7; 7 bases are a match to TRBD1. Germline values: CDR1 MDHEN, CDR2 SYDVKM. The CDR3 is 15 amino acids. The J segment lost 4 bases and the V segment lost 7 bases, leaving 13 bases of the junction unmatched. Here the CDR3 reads CASNLPDRTEYEQYF. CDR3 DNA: TGTGCCAGCAACCTCCCGGACAGGACAGAATACGAGCAGTACTTC.

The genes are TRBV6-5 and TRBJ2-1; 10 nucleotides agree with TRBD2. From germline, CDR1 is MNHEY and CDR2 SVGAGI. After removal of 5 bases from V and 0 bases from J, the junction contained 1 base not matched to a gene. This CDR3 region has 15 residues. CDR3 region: CASSSGGVSYNEQFF. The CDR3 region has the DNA TGTGCCAGCAGTAGCGGGGGGGTCTCCTACAATGAGCAGTTCTTC.

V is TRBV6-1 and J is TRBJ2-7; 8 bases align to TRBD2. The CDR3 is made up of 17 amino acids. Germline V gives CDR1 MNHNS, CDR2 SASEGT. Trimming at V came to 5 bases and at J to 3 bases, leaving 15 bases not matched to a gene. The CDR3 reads CASSPLGRGAHHYEQYF. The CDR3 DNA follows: TGTGCCAGCAGTCCCCTCGGGAGGGGGGCGCATCACTACGAGCAGTACTTC.

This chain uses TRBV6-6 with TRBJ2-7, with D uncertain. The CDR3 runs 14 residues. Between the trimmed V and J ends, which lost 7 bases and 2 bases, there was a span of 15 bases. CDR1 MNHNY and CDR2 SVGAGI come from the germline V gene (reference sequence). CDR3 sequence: CASNDNSLTYEQYF. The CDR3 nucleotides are TGTGCCAGCAACGACAACAGCTTAACCTACGAGCAGTACTTC.

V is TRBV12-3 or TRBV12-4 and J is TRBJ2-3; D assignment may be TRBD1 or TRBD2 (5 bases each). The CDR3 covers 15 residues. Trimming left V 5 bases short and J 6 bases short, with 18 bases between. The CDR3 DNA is TGTGCCAGCAGTGGCCCCGAGGGGAAGGCCGATACGCAGTATTTT. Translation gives CASSGPEGKADTQYF.

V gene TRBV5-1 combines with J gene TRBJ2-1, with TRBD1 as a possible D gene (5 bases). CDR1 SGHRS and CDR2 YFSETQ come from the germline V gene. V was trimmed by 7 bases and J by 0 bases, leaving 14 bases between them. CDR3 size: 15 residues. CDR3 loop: CASAVGLFSYNEQFF. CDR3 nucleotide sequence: TGCGCCAGCGCCGTGGGGCTATTCTCCTACAATGAGCAGTTCTTC.

The DNA for the CDR3 is TGCAGTGCTAGAGCCAATAGCGGGGCGGAGCAGTTCTTC. The encoded protein is CSARANSGAEQFF. The rearrangement joins TRBV20-1 to TRBJ2-1; 8 bases agree with TRBD2. Losses at the gene ends were 1 base for V and 10 bases for J; bases not matched to a gene: 6. The V gene's germline CDR1 is DFQATT and CDR2 SNEGSKA (reference sequence). The CDR3 consists of 13 residues.

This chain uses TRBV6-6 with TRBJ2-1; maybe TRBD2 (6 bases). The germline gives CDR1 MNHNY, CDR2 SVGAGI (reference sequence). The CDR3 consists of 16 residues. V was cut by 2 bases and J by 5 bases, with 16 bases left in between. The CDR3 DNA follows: TGTGCCAGCAGTTACAGCGGCAGGGACTGGGACAATGAGCAGTTCTTC. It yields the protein CASSYSGRDWDNEQFF.

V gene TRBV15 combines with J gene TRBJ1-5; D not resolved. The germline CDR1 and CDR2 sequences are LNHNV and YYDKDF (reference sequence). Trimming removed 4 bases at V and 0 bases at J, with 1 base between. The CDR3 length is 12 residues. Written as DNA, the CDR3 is TGTGCCACCAGCAATAGCAATCAGCCCCAGCATTTT. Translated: CATSNSNQPQHF.

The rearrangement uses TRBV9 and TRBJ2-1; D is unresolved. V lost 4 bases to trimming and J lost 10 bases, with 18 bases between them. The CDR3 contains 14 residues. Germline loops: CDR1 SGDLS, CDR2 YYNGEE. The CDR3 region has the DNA TGTGCCAGCAGCCGAGGTTCGGGCTCCTACGAGCAGTTCTTC. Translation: CASSRGSGSYEQFF. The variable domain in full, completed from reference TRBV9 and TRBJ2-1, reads DSGVTQTPKHLITATGQRVTLRCSPRSGDLSVYWYQQSLDQGLQFLIQYYNGEERAKGNILERFSAQQFPDLHSELNLSSLELGDSALYFCASSRGSGSYEQFFGPGTRLTVL.

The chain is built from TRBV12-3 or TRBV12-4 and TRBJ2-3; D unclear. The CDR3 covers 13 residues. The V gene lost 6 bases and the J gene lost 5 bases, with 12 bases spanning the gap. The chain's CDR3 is CASSLSSLDTQYF. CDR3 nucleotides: TGTGCCAGCAGCCTATCTTCGTTAGATACGCAGTATTTT.

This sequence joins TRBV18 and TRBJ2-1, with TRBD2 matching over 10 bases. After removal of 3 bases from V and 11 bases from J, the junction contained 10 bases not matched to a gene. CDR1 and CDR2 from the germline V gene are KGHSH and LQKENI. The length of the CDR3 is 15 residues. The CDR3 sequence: CASSPEAGGRVQQFF. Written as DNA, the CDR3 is TGTGCCAGCTCACCGGAAGCGGGGGGGCGAGTGCAGCAGTTCTTC. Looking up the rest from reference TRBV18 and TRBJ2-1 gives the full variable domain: NAGVMQNPRHLVRRRGQEARLRCSPMKGHSHVYWYRQLPEEGLKFMVYLQKENIIDESGMPKERFSAEFPKEGPSILRIQQVVRGDSAAYFCASSPEAGGRVQQFFGPGTRLTVL.

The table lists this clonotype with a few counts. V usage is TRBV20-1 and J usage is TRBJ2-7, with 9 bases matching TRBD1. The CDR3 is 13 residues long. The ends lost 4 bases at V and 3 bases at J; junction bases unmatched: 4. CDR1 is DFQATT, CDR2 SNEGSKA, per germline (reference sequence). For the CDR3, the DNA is TGCAGTGCTAAGGGGGACAGGGACTACGAGCAGTACTTC. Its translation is CSAKGDRDYEQYF.